The sequence of this TCR beta chain was determined in a study of OX40 agonist ivuxolimab in advanced cancers. Study-wide context: It was ivuxolimab, an agonistic anti-OX40 (CD134) antibody, that patients were treated with. Study-wide results and limits: Both blood CD4+ and CD8+ T cells showed clonal growth by week 6 at 0.1 to 3.0 mg/kg.

Trimming left V 3 bases short and J 4 bases short, with 12 bases between. In germline, CDR1 is LNHNV, CDR2 YYDKDF (reference sequence). CDR3 length equals 14 residues. Profiled with immunoSEQ multiplex PCR; TCRdb holds only in-frame clones, not every one. The sample carries around 37,000 clones, about 80% recorded once. Of note for this clone: Antigen: not known.

Source: CD4+ or CD8+ T cells sorted from blood, taken in a trial of the OX40 agonist ivuxolimab. The chain uses TRBV15 and TRBJ1-2; D gene ambiguous. The TCR was taken from an adult with an advanced solid tumor such as melanoma, head and neck, liver or kidney cancer. The CDR3 here is CATSSVGARYGYTF. The CDR3 DNA is TGTGCCACCAGCAGCGTGGGCGCTCGCTATGGCTACACCTTC.